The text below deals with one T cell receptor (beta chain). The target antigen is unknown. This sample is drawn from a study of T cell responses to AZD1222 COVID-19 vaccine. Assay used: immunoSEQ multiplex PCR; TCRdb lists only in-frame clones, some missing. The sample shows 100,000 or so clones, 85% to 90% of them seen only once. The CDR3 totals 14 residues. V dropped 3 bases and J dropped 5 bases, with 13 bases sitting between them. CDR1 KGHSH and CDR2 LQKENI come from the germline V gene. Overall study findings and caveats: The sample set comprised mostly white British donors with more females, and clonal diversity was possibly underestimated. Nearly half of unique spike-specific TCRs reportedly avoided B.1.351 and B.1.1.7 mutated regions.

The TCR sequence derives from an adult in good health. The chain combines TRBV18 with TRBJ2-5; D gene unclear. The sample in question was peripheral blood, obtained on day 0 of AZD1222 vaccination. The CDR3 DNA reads TGTGCCAGCTCACCTCTCGAGCTGGGGGAGACCCAGTACTTC. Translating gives CASSPLELGETQYF.